A selection of T cell receptor beta chains follows, all from one sample in a study of blood T cell repertoires in COVID-19. Profiled with immunoSEQ multiplex PCR; TCRdb holds only in-frame clones, not every one. The table has 200,000 to 250,000 clones, around 84% seen once. Sequenced material: PBMCs or T cells enriched from blood (not recorded which). These receptors originate from a woman aged 40 to 50 with acute COVID-19. Each CDR3 is given with its conserved first and last residue. D genes are given only for firm matches. The listing skips clone size in some rows; elsewhere it reads once, few, many or a size class.

v_gene	len	j_gene	abundance	d_gene	CDR3nt	CDR3aa
TRBV3-1/TRBV3-2	14	TRBJ2-1	NA	NA	TGTGCCAGCAGCCATACGCGGACTTACAATGAGCAGTTCTTC	CASSHTRTYNEQFF
TRBV10-1	15	TRBJ2-1	NA	TRBD1	TGCGCCAGCAGTGATCGGACAGGGGCGCGGGATGAGCAGTTCTTC	CASSDRTGARDEQFF
TRBV5-8	12	TRBJ2-3	NA	TRBD2	TGTGCCAGCAGCCAAGCGGGGGATACGCAGTATTTT	CASSQAGDTQYF
TRBV7-9	15	TRBJ2-6	NA	NA	TGTGCCAGCAGCGAAGTCGGCTCTGGGGCCAACGTCCTGACTTTC	CASSEVGSGANVLTF
TRBV7-3	16	TRBJ2-7	NA	TRBD1	TGTGCCAGCAGCCCAACGCCGGACAGGGGTTTTTACGAGCAGTACTTC	CASSPTPDRGFYEQYF
TRBV5-4	13	TRBJ2-2	NA	NA	TGTGCCAGCAGCCGAACTAGATTCGGGGAGCTGTTTTTT	CASSRTRFGELFF
TRBV7-9	17	TRBJ1-2	NA	TRBD1	TGTGCCAGCAGCGAGGACAGGGCCCGCATACTTAACTATGGCTACACCTTC	CASSEDRARILNYGYTF
TRBV4-3	14	TRBJ1-1	NA	NA	TGCGCCAGCAGCCAAGGGGGGCCCAACACTGAAGCTTTCTTT	CASSQGGPNTEAFF
TRBV3-1/TRBV3-2	17	TRBJ2-6	NA	NA	TGTGCCAGCAGCCAACATCCAGGGGTCCCTGGGGCCAACGTCCTGACTTTC	CASSQHPGVPGANVLTF
TRBV28	12	TRBJ1-2	NA	TRBD1	TGTGCCAGCAGTTGGGGACAGGGCAGCTACACCTTC	CASSWGQGSYTF
TRBV28	12	TRBJ1-2	few	NA	TGTGCCAGCAGTCTACCGACAGCCGGCTACACCTTC	CASSLPTAGYTF
TRBV5-5	16	TRBJ2-6	few	TRBD1	TGTGCCAGCAGCTTAAGACAGGGGGTTGGGGCCAACGTCCTGACTTTC	CASSLRQGVGANVLTF
TRBV7-6	14	TRBJ2-7	NA	NA	TGTGCCAGCAGCTTAGTCCGGGAGTCCTACGAGCAGTACTTC	CASSLVRESYEQYF
TRBV11-2	13	TRBJ1-6	few	NA	TGTGCCAGCAGCCCAGGGGTCAATTCACCCCTCCACTTT	CASSPGVNSPLHF
TRBV29-1	12	TRBJ1-5	NA	NA	TGCAGCGTTGGCGGACAGAATCAGCCCCAGCATTTT	CSVGGQNQPQHF
TRBV4-1	16	TRBJ2-3	NA	TRBD2	TGCGCCAGCAGCCGTAGCTCGGGACTAGAGGCAGATACGCAGTATTTT	CASSRSSGLEADTQYF
TRBV9	17	TRBJ2-1	NA	TRBD1	TGTGCCAGCAGCGTAGATAGGACAGGGGCTTCCTACAATGAGCAGTTCTTC	CASSVDRTGASYNEQFF
TRBV20-1	11	TRBJ1-1	NA	NA	TGCAGTACAGACATGAACACTGAAGCTTTCTTT	CSTDMNTEAFF
TRBV9	16	TRBJ2-5	NA	TRBD1	TGTGCCAGCAGCGGAGGGACAGGGTTACGGGGGGAGACCCAGTACTTC	CASSGGTGLRGETQYF
TRBV27	14	TRBJ1-5	NA	NA	TGTGCCAGCAGTTTTGGCAGGAACAATCAGCCCCAGCATTTT	CASSFGRNNQPQHF
TRBV4-2	15	TRBJ1-4	NA	NA	TGTGCCAGCAGCCATGAGTGGTCGACTAATGAAAAACTGTTTTTT	CASSHEWSTNEKLFF
TRBV28	12	TRBJ2-7	NA	TRBD1	TGTGCCAGCAGACGGACAGGGTGGGAGCAGTACTTC	CASRRTGWEQYF
TRBV24-1	18	TRBJ2-1	NA	TRBD2	TGTGCCACCAGTGACCCTGGGACTAGCGGGGGGGTGTACAATGAGCAGTTCTTC	CATSDPGTSGGVYNEQFF
TRBV29-1	13	TRBJ1-1	NA	NA	TGCAGCGTTGTGTTCGCGGCAAACACTGAAGCTTTCTTT	CSVVFAANTEAFF
TRBV7-2	14	TRBJ1-2	few	NA	TGTGCCAGCAGCTTAGATCCGTCCCACTATGGCTACACCTTC	CASSLDPSHYGYTF
TRBV15	18	TRBJ2-1	NA	TRBD2	TGTGCCACCAGCAGAGAACGAGACCCTAGCGGGGGGGCCCATGAGCAGTTCTTC	CATSRERDPSGGAHEQFF